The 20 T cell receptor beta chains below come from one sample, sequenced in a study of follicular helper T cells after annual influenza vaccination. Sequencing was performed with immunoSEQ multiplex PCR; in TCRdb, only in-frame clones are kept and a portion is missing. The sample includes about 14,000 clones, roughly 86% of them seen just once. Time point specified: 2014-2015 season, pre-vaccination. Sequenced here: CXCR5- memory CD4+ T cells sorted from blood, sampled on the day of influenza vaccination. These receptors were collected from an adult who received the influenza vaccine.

The chain's CDR3 is CASTVGPQQPQHF. In DNA, the CDR3 is TGTGCCAGCACTGTAGGACCGCAGCAGCCCCAGCATTTT. The chain combines TRBV28 with TRBJ1-5; D is unclear. Trimming removed 7 bases at V and 7 bases at J, with 14 bases between. The CDR3 sequence is 13 residues long. Germline CDR1 MDHEN, CDR2 SYDVKM.

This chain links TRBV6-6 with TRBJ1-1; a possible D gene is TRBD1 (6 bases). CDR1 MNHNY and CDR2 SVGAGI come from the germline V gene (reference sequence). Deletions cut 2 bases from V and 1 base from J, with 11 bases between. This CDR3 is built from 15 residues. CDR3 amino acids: CASSYVGGGNTEAFF. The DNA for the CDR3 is TGTGCCAGCAGTTACGTAGGGGGAGGGAACACTGAAGCTTTCTTT.

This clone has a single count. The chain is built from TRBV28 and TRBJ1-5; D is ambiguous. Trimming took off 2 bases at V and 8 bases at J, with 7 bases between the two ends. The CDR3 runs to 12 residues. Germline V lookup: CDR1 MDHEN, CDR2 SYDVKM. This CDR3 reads CASSLRWKPQHF. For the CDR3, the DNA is TGTGCCAGCAGTTTACGGTGGAAGCCCCAGCATTTT.

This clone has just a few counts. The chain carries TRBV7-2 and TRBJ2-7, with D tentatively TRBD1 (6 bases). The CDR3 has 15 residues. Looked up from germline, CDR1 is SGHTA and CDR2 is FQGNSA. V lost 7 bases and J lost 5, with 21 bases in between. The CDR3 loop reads CASTTTPGDRHEQYF. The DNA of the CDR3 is TGTGCCAGCACCACGACGCCAGGGGATCGGCACGAGCAGTACTTC. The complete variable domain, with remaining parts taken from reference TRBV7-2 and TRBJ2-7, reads GAGVSQSPSNKVTEKGKDVELRCDPISGHTALYWYRQSLGQGLEFLIYFQGNSAPDKSGLPSDRFSAERTGGSVSTLTIQRTQQEDSAVYLCASTTTPGDRHEQYFGPGTRLTVT.

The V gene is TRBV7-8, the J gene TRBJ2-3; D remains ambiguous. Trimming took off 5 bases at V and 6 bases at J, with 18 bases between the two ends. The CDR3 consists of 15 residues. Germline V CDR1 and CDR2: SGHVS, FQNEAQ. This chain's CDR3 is CASSRASQKRDTQYF. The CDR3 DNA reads TGTGCCAGCAGCCGGGCCTCCCAAAAACGGGATACGCAGTATTTT.

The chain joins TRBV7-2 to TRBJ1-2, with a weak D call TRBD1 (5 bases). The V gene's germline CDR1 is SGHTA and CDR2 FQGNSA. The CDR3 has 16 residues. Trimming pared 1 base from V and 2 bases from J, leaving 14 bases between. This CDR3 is CASSLVSGTGNYGYTF. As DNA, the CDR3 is TGTGCCAGCAGCTTAGTGTCTGGGACGGGGAACTATGGCTACACCTTC.

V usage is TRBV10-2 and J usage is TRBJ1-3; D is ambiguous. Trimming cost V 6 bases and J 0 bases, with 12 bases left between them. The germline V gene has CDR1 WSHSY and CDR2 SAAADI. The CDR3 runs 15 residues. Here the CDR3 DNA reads TGCGCCAGCAGCCGAACGATGAGCTCTGGAAACACCATATATTTT. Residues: CASSRTMSSGNTIYF.

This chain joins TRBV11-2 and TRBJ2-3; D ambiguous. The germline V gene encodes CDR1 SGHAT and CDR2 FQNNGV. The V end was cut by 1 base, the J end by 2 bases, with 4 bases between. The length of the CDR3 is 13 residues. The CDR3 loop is CASSLGVTDTQYF. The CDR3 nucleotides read TGTGCCAGCAGCTTAGGGGTCACAGATACGCAGTATTTT.

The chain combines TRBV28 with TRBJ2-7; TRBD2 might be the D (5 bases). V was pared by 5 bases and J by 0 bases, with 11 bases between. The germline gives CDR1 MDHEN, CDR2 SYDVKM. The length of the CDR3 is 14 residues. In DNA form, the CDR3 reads TGTGCCAGCAGTATGACCGGACTCTCCTACGAGCAGTACTTC. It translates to CASSMTGLSYEQYF.

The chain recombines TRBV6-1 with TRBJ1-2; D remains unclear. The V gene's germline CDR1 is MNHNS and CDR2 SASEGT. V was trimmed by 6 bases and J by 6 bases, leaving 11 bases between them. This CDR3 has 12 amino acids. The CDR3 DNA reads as TGTGCCAGCAGGCCGGGAGCGGATGGCTACACCTTC. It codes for CASRPGADGYTF.

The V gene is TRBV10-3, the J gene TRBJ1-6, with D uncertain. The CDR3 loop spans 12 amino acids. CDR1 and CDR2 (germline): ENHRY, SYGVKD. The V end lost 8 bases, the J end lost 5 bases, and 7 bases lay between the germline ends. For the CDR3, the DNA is TGTGCCATCGGGAGTGATAATTCACCCCTCCACTTT. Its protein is CAIGSDNSPLHF.

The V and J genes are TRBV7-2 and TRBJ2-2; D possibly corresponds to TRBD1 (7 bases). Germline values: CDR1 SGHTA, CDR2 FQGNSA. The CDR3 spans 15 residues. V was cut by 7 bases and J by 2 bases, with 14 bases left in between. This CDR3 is CASTIQGGNTGELFF. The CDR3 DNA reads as TGTGCCAGCACCATTCAGGGGGGTAACACCGGGGAGCTGTTTTTT.

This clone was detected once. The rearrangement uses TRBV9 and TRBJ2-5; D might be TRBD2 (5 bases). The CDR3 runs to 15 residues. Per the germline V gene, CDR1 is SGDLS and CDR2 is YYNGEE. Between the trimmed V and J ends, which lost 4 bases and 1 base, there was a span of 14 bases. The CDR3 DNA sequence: TGTGCCAGCAGCCAAGTTCGAGGGTTCCAAGAGACCCAGTACTTC. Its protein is CASSQVRGFQETQYF. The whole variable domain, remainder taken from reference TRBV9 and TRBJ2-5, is DSGVTQTPKHLITATGQRVTLRCSPRSGDLSVYWYQQSLDQGLQFLIQYYNGEERAKGNILERFSAQQFPDLHSELNLSSLELGDSALYFCASSQVRGFQETQYFGPGTRLLVL.

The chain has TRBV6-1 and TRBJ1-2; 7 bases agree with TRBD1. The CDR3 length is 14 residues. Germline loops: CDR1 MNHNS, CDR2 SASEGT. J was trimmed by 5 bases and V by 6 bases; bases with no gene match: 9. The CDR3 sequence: CASRGTATSYGYTF. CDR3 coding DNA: TGTGCCAGCAGGGGGACAGCGACCAGTTATGGCTACACCTTC.

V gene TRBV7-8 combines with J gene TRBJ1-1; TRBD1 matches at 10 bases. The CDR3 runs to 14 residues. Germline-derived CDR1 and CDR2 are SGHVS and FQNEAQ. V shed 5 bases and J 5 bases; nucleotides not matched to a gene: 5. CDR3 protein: CASSPRTGGTEAFF. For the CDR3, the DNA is TGTGCCAGCAGCCCGAGGACAGGGGGTACTGAAGCTTTCTTT.

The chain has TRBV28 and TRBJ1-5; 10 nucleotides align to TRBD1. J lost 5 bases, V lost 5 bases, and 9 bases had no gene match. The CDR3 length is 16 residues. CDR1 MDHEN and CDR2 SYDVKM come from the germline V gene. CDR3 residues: CASSLLSGTGDQPQHF. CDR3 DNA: TGTGCCAGCAGTCTCCTCTCCGGGACAGGGGATCAGCCCCAGCATTTT.

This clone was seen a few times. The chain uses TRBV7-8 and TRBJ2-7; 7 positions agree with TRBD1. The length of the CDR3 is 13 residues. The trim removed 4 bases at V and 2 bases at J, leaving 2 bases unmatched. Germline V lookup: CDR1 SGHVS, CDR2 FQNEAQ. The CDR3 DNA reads TGTGCCAGCAGCTCGACAGGGCCCTACGAGCAGTACTTC. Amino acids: CASSSTGPYEQYF.

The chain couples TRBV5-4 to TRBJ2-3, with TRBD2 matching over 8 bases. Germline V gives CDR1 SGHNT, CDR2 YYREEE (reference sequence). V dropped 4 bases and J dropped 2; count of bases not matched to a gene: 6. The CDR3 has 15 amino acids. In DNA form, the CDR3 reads TGTGCCAGCAGCCCGGCGACTAGCGCCACAGATACGCAGTATTTT. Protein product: CASSPATSATDTQYF.

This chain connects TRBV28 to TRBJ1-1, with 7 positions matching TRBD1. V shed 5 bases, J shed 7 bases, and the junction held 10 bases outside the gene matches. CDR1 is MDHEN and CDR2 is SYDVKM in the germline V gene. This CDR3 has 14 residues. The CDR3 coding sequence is TGTGCCAGCAGTGGACCGAAGGGGGCGGGTGAAGCTTTCTTT. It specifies CASSGPKGAGEAFF.

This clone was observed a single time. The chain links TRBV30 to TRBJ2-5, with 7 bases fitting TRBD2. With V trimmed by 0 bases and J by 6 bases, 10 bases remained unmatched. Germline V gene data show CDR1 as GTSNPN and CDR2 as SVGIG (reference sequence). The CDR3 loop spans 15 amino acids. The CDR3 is CAWSVGSAGGKTQYF. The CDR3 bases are TGTGCCTGGAGTGTTGGGTCGGCCGGGGGGAAGACCCAGTACTTC.